This T cell receptor beta chain stems from a study of T-cell memory formation after mild COVID-19. Study overall: Clusters of TCRs were largely donor specific. The study, taken as a whole, reports: The appearance of some responding clones in pre-infection memory suggested that cross-reactive memory joined. Clones that shrank (day 15 to 85) were balanced CD4/CD8, whereas later expanders leaned CD4+.

Germline CDR1 and CDR2: KGHSH and LQKENI. CDR3 size: 15 residues. V dropped 1 base and J dropped 5 bases, with 11 bases sitting between them. Only a few counts were recorded for this clonotype. What it binds is not known. Each CDR3 protein gets one entry after TCRdb re-called the 5' RACE reads with MiXCR. The repertoire holds roughly 280,000 distinct CDR3 sequences, with about 17% as singletons. The sample consisted of PBMCs or a T cell subset sorted from them (not recorded which). The receptor's source is a young man who had mild COVID-19 (a few samples of this study predate the infection). Cell type and time point are not known. The chain recombines TRBV18 with TRBJ1-4, with a tentative D call TRBD1 (5 bases). CDR3 sequence reads: CASSPRAGTNEKLFF. For the CDR3, the DNA is TGTGCCAGCTCACCACGGGCAGGGACGAATGAAAAACTGTTTTTT.